The 16 T cell receptor beta chains presented below share a single source sample, sequenced in a study of memory B cells and T cells in multiple sclerosis. Generated by immunoSEQ multiplex PCR, the TCRdb table keeps only in-frame clones and is missing some. The sample has fewer than 15,000 clones; 69% are singletons. Sequenced material: memory (CD45RO+) CD4+ T cells from blood. These receptors all stem from a human donor with multiple sclerosis.

This rearrangement joins TRBV27 to TRBJ2-3; 7 bases align to TRBD2. CDR1 MNHEY and CDR2 SMNVEV come from the germline V gene (reference sequence). This CDR3 spans 14 amino acids. V lost 7 bases to trimming and J lost 2 bases; unmatched junction nucleotides: 6. This chain's CDR3 is CASKAGTTTDTQYF. The CDR3 nucleotides read TGTGCCAGCAAGGCCGGGACTACCACAGATACGCAGTATTTT.

The chain recombines TRBV6-5 with TRBJ2-1; 10 bases match TRBD2. Unmatched junction bases numbered 6, after V lost 2 bases and J lost 5 bases. The CDR3 extends over 16 amino acids. Looked up from germline, CDR1 is MNHEY and CDR2 is SVGAGI. This chain's CDR3 is CASSYRTSGLNNEQFF. Here the CDR3 DNA reads TGTGCCAGCAGTTACAGGACTAGCGGTCTCAACAATGAGCAGTTCTTC.

This sequence joins TRBV5-1 and TRBJ2-3, with D possibly being TRBD2 (5 bases). This CDR3 is 12 amino acids long. Trimming stripped 3 bases from V and 7 bases from J, with 9 bases between. CDR1 SGHRS and CDR2 YFSETQ come from the germline V gene. CDR3 region: CASSSERNTQYF. CDR3 sequence (DNA): TGCGCCAGCAGCTCTGAGCGGAATACGCAGTATTTT. The whole variable domain, filled in from reference TRBV5-1 and TRBJ2-3, reads KAGVTQTPRYLIKTRGQQVTLSCSPISGHRSVSWYQQTPGQGLQFLFEYFSETQRNKGNFPGRFSGRQFSNSRSEMNVSTLELGDSALYLCASSSERNTQYFGPGTRLTVL.

By proportion, this clone is medium-sized. The chain recombines TRBV28 with TRBJ1-5; D not certain. V gave up 10 bases and J gave up 5 bases, with 15 bases separating them. Looked up from germline, CDR1 is MDHEN and CDR2 is SYDVKM. The CDR3 loop spans 13 amino acids. The CDR3 sequence: CATTVLTYQPQHF. The DNA of the CDR3 is TGTGCCACTACAGTACTTACTTATCAGCCCCAGCATTTT.

V gene TRBV6-1 combines with J gene TRBJ1-1; D call uncertain. The ends were cut back, 5 bases at V and 6 bases at J, with 7 bases in the middle. This CDR3 spans 11 amino acids. Germline lookup yields CDR1 MNHNS and CDR2 SASEGT. The chain's CDR3 is CASSRHAEAFF. The CDR3 nucleotides are TGTGCCAGCAGTCGACACGCTGAAGCTTTCTTT.

In nucleotides, the CDR3 is TGCGCCAGCAGTGAGACGGTCGTCGGGGGCACAGATACGCAGTATTTT. It is translated as CASSETVVGGTDTQYF. The chain uses TRBV10-1 and TRBJ2-3; D may be TRBD2 (5 bases). CDR3 length equals 16 residues. V lost 2 bases and J 1 base, leaving 13 bases between the germline ends. In germline, CDR1 is WNHNN, CDR2 SYGVQD (reference sequence).

The J gene is TRBJ2-5, the V gene TRBV5-4; D gene unclear. The CDR3 length is 14 residues. V was clipped by 2 bases and J by 1 base, with 9 bases between them. Germline V gives CDR1 SGHNT, CDR2 YYREEE (reference sequence). CDR3 in amino acids: CASSFMTSQETQYF. DNA of the CDR3: TGTGCCAGCAGCTTTATGACTTCCCAAGAGACCCAGTACTTC.

The chain couples TRBV7-3 to TRBJ2-3, with 7 bases fitting TRBD1. CDR3 length equals 14 residues. With 3 bases clipped from V and 5 bases from J, the junction kept 5 bases outside the gene matches. Germline lookup yields CDR1 SGHTA and CDR2 FQGTGA. CDR3 loop: CASSLYRGQDTQYF. The CDR3 region has the DNA TGTGCCAGCAGCTTGTACAGGGGTCAAGATACGCAGTATTTT.

The gene calls are TRBV30 and TRBJ2-5, with a tentative D call TRBD1 (6 bases). Trimming shortened V by 8 bases and J by 13 bases, and 29 bases separated the two germline ends. This CDR3 contains 14 residues. The V gene's germline CDR1 is GTSNPN and CDR2 SVGIG (reference sequence). CDR3 residues: CASLQGTTDLYPYF. The CDR3 coding sequence is TGTGCCAGCCTACAGGGAACTACCGACCTATACCCGTACTTC. The full variable domain, rest sourced from reference TRBV30 and TRBJ2-5, is SQTIHQWPATLVQPVGSPLSLECTVEGTSNPNLYWYRQAAGRGLQLLFYSVGIGQISSEVPQNLSASRPQDRQFILSSKKLLLSDSGFYLCASLQGTTDLYPYFGPGTRLLVL.

This chain uses TRBV28 with TRBJ2-3; 7 positions match TRBD2. Germline V gene data show CDR1 as MDHEN and CDR2 as SYDVKM. V was pared by 4 bases and J by 2 bases, with 12 bases of the junction left unmatched. The CDR3 is 17 amino acids. CDR3 coding DNA: TGTGCCAGCAGTTCACCCTTCAAGCTAGCGGACACAGATACGCAGTATTTT. Translating it yields CASSSPFKLADTDTQYF. Complete variable domain (other parts from reference TRBV28 and TRBJ2-3): DVKVTQSSRYLVKRTGEKVFLECVQDMDHENMFWYRQDPGLGLRLIYFSYDVKMKEKGDIPEGYSVSREKKERFSLILESASTNQTSMYLCASSSPFKLADTDTQYFGPGTRLTVL.

The J gene is TRBJ1-1, the V gene TRBV7-9; D may be TRBD1 (5 bases). The CDR3 sequence is 16 residues long. V lost 5 bases and J 1 base, leaving 17 bases between the germline ends. The V gene's germline CDR1 is SEHNR and CDR2 FQNEAQ (reference sequence). The CDR3 is CASSPAGVLGNTEAFF. The DNA of the CDR3 is TGTGCCAGCAGCCCCGCGGGGGTGTTGGGGAACACTGAAGCTTTCTTT.

The gene calls are TRBV5-4 and TRBJ1-4; TRBD1 aligns across 9 bases. The V gene end was trimmed by 3 bases and the J gene end by 4 bases; junction bases not matched to a gene: 4. The CDR3 runs to 15 residues. Looked up from germline, CDR1 is SGHNT and CDR2 is YYREEE (reference sequence). The CDR3 reads CASSSGQGSNEKLFF. Here the CDR3 DNA reads TGTGCCAGCAGCTCCGGACAGGGGAGTAATGAAAAACTGTTTTTT.

The genes are TRBV5-4 and TRBJ2-1; TRBD2 matches 7 bases. Unmatched junction bases numbered 4, after V lost 0 bases and J lost 4 bases. The V gene's germline CDR1 is SGHNT and CDR2 YYREEE (reference sequence). This CDR3 region has 15 residues. This CDR3 reads CASSLAGGFYNEQFF. CDR3 bases: TGTGCCAGCAGCTTGGCGGGGGGTTTTTACAATGAGCAGTTCTTC.

The chain is built from TRBV6-1 and TRBJ2-1; possibly TRBD2 for D (6 bases). The CDR3 is 15 residues long. CDR1 and CDR2 (germline): MNHNS, SASEGT. The V end was cut by 2 bases, the J end by 3 bases, with 11 bases between. DNA for the CDR3: TGTGCCAGCAGTGAAACGGGAGAAAACTACAATGAGCAGTTCTTC. Its translation: CASSETGENYNEQFF.

The chain uses TRBV5-1 and TRBJ2-3; TRBD1 agrees at 12 bases. The CDR3 sequence is 15 residues long. The trim removed 4 bases at V and 6 bases at J, leaving 6 bases unmatched. Germline CDR1 is SGHRS and CDR2 is YFSETQ. The CDR3 bases are TGCGCCAGCAGCAGGGACAGGGGGCCAGGGGATACGCAGTATTTT. Translating gives CASSRDRGPGDTQYF.

This clone is judged medium-sized. The chain has TRBV5-3 and TRBJ2-7; 7 bases agree with TRBD2. TRBV5-3 is an ORF; its function is uncertain. The CDR3 has 14 amino acids. The J segment lost 1 base and the V segment lost 0 bases, leaving 1 base of the junction unmatched. This CDR3 is CARSLASGSYEQYF. The CDR3 bases are TGTGCCAGAAGCTTGGCTAGCGGTTCCTACGAGCAGTACTTC.